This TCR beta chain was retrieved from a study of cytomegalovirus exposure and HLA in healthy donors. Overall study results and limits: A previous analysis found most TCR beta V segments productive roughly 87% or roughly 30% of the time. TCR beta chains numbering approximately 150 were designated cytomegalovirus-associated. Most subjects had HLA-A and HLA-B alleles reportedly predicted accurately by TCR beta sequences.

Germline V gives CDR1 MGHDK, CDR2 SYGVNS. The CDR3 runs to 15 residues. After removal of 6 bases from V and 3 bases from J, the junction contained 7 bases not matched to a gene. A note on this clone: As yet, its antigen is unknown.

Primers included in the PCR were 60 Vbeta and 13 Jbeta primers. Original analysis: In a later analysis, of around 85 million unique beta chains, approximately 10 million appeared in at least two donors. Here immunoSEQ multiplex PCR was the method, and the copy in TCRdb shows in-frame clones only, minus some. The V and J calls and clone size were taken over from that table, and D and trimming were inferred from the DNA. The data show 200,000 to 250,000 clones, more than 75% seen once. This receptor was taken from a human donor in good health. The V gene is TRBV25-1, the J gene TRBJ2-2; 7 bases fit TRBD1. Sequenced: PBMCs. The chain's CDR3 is CASSSGDRDTGELFF. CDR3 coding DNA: TGTGCCAGCAGCTCAGGGGACAGAGACACCGGGGAGCTGTTTTTT.